The 3 T cell receptor beta chains in this list originate from one sample, sequenced in a study of neurological immune-mediated disorders. MiXCR was run by TCRdb on the 5' RACE reads, yielding one entry per CDR3 protein. The data contain about 80,000 distinct CDR3 sequences, almost 6% of them singletons. Time point meaning: longitudinal time-point 2. The sequencing sample was made of PBMCs. The receptors come from a woman between 55 and 75 years old with multiple sclerosis.

This clonotype was counted many times. This chain links TRBV5-1 with TRBJ2-3; D is ambiguous. The CDR3 spans 12 residues. Trimming pared 1 base from V and 5 bases from J, leaving 5 bases between. Germline V gene data show CDR1 as SGHRS and CDR2 as YFSETQ. The CDR3 loop reads CASSLTLDTQYF. CDR3 DNA sequence: TGCGCCAGCAGCTTGACCTTAGATACGCAGTATTTT.

In its sample, this clonotype was seen many times. This rearrangement joins TRBV9 to TRBJ1-1, with a weak D call TRBD1 (5 bases). V was clipped by 0 bases and J by 6 bases, with 12 bases between them. The CDR3 extends over 14 amino acids. Germline V gives CDR1 SGDLS, CDR2 YYNGEE. The CDR3 coding sequence is TGTGCCAGCAGCGTAGGGGGGACGCTCCCTGAAGCTTTCTTT. This encodes CASSVGGTLPEAFF.

On this clonotype: A much larger clone lies a single base off, so this may be a read error. The V gene is TRBV20-1, the J gene TRBJ1-5, with TRBD1 as a possible D gene (6 bases). The J call may be incorrect, as the DNA end agrees better with TRBJ2-3. There are 14 residues in the CDR3. Germline CDR1 and CDR2: DFQATT and SNEGSKA (reference sequence). The CDR3 DNA follows: TGCAGTGCGCTACCACAGGGAATCAATCAGCCCCAGTATTTT. Its translation: CSALPQGINQPQYF.